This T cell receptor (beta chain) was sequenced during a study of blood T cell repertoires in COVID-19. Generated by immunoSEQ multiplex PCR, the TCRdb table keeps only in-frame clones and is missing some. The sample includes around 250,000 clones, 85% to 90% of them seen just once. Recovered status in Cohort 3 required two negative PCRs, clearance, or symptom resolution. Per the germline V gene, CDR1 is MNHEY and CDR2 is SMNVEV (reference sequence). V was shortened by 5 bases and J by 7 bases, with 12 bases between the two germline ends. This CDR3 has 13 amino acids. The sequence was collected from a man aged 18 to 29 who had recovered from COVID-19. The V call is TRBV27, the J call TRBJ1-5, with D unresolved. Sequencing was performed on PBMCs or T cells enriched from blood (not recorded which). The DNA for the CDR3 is TGTGCCAGCAGTCCGAGGTGGTTGCAGCCCCAGCATTTT. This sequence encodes CASSPRWLQPQHF.